The rows below give T cell receptor beta chains drawn from one sample of a study of cytomegalovirus exposure and HLA in healthy donors. TCRdb keeps only in-frame clones here, not all; method: immunoSEQ multiplex PCR. The sample lists more than 85,000 clones, roughly 79% occurring once. The sequencing sample was made of PBMCs. These receptors were collected from a man aged 35-49 years in good health and CMV-seronegative. The conserved cysteine and the conserved F or W are not part of the CDR3 here.

J gene | V gene | CDR3 protein
TRBJ2-5 | TRBV2 | ASRPGLAGETQY
TRBJ1-1 | TRBV19 | ASSTTVDTEAF
TRBJ2-7 | TRBV7-9 | ASSLTSDRGGEQY
TRBJ2-2 | TRBV19 | ASTKDRYTGELF
TRBJ1-6 | TRBV4-3 | ASSSGRQGGNSPLH
TRBJ2-5 | TRBV6-5 | ASSYTAGVRETQY
TRBJ2-7 | TRBV4-2 | ASSQDWQGSSYEQY
TRBJ1-5 | TRBV19 | ASSIDRGGNQPQH
TRBJ2-1 | TRBV27 | ASSLRGREGFLHEQF
TRBJ2-7 | TRBV27 | ASRGGLESYEQY
TRBJ2-2 | TRBV5-1 | ASSLARGTGELF
TRBJ2-7 | TRBV7-9 | SSSPRTGKNYEQY
TRBJ2-5 | TRBV7-2 | ASSLARTSETQY
TRBJ1-1 | TRBV9 | ASSDRGGEGQGAF
TRBJ2-1 | TRBV4-1 | ASSPLAGGIYNEQF
TRBJ2-3 | TRBV28 | ASSTTGTGWATDTQY
TRBJ1-3 | TRBV28 | ASSLVQPGQVKHTIY
TRBJ1-5 | TRBV19 | ASSTGTASNQPQH
TRBJ2-2 | TRBV5-6 | ASSLRGPGTGELF
TRBJ2-2 | TRBV7-2 | ASSLGSTTRSGELF
TRBJ2-1 | TRBV4-3 | ASSQKRGGYYNEQF
TRBJ2-7 | TRBV6-5 | ASSFRQGSVEQY
TRBJ2-1 | TRBV27 | ASSLIGQGALNEQF
TRBJ2-1 | TRBV19 | ASSHARYSYNEQF
TRBJ2-1 | TRBV19 | ASSIVGSGESNEQL
TRBJ2-5 | TRBV5-4 | ASSPLRGVRGGQETQY
TRBJ1-1 | TRBV9 | ASSVTSHTEAF
TRBJ1-4 | TRBV5-1 | ASSATGVNEKLF
TRBJ2-1 | TRBV19 | ASSRVNEQF
TRBJ2-7 | TRBV28 | ASSSGGADLVEQY
TRBJ1-3 | TRBV19 | ATSTGYCGNTIY
TRBJ1-2 | TRBV7-9 | SSSLVSSGMDGYT
TRBJ2-1 | TRBV27 | ASSLWALSSYNEQF
TRBJ1-1 | TRBV19 | ASSLTGGPVNTEAF
TRBJ2-7 | TRBV6-5 | ASSLSGQGLHEQY
TRBJ1-2 | TRBV7-2 | ASSPRGFRYT
TRBJ2-7 | TRBV18 | ASSPGTWGEQY
TRBJ2-2 | TRBV28 | ASTAYAGQENGELF
TRBJ1-2 | TRBV11-2 | ASSPGTAYGYT
TRBJ2-7 | TRBV7-6 | ASSLWEGTYEQY
TRBJ2-7 | TRBV5-5 | ASSIDRVYEQY
TRBJ1-5 | TRBV28 | ASSSLTLFASNQPQH
TRBJ1-1 | TRBV13 | ASSLLGGPIEAF
TRBJ1-2 | TRBV19 | ASSTDRGAYGYT
TRBJ2-5 | TRBV11-2 | ASSLGRGFYQETQY
TRBJ2-6 | TRBV5-5 | ASSLRFRHSGANVLT
TRBJ1-5 | TRBV28 | ASSLEGRGYSNQPQH
. | TRBV5-1 | ASSMPSGRPYEQY
TRBJ1-1 | TRBV7-8 | ASSDTGNTEAF
. | TRBV7-2 | ASSLVVSSLYEQY
TRBJ1-1 | TRBV7-9 | ASSFPEEGTEAF
TRBJ2-2 | TRBV7-8 | ASSLGGANTGELF
TRBJ1-1 | TRBV28 | ASSSGNTEAF
TRBJ1-3 | TRBV5-5 | ASSVIPGHQTNTIY